Described below is a single T cell receptor (beta chain) sequence and its context. Its cognate antigen is unknown. The data derive from a study of T-cell reconstitution after alpha-beta-depleted transplantation in children. Study-wide results and limits: Where some patients showed high TCRbeta diversity at day 60, it came from recipient T cells and thymic progenitors that had survived.

The CDR3 covers 11 residues. Trimming shortened V by 4 bases and J by 15 bases, and 13 bases separated the two germline ends. It was with unique molecular identifiers that the TCRbeta library was prepared. MiXCR was run by TCRdb on the PCR reads, yielding one entry per CDR3 protein. The table shows fewer than 700,000 distinct CDR3 sequences, with roughly 13% occurring only once. The sample in question was PBMCs, mostly from graft donor cells, obtained 360 days after TCRalphabeta/CD19-depleted stem cell transplant. This chain connects TRBV23-1 to TRBJ2-1; no definite D call. TRBV23-1 is an ORF; its function is uncertain. This clonotype was obtained from a male patient aged 10 to 17 who had a stem cell transplant for acute myeloid leukemia, so the T cells may come from the graft donor. The CDR3: CASSRPDLSFF. The CDR3 nucleotides read TGCGCCAGCAGTCGGCCAGACCTTTCGTTCTTC.